A single sample is the source of the 12 T cell receptor beta chains below, sequenced in a study of identical twins. One entry per CDR3 protein results from TCRdb running MiXCR on the 5' RACE reads. The data show approximately 230,000 distinct CDR3 sequences, with 6.5% to 8% seen just once and less than 15% held by the top ten. This sample was also put to use in a study of T cells expressing NK-cell markers.

Material: CD8+ T cells sorted from blood. These receptors were taken from a woman between 18 and 29 years old in good health.

In its sample, this clonotype was seen a few times. The V call is TRBV20-1, the J call TRBJ2-1; the match to TRBD2 covers 7 bases. V was clipped by 0 bases and J by 7 bases; unmatched bases: 12. This CDR3 is built from 16 residues. The germline V gene has CDR1 DFQATT and CDR2 SNEGSKA (reference sequence). The CDR3 region has the DNA TGCAGTGCTAGAGAGACGGGCGGGAGAGCTGGGAATGAGCAGTTCTTC. Amino acids: CSARETGGRAGNEQFF.

In its sample, this clonotype was seen many times. V usage is TRBV5-1 and J usage is TRBJ2-1, with TRBD2 matching 14 bases. The CDR3 has 16 amino acids. The germline CDR1 and CDR2 sequences are SGHRS and YFSETQ. Trimming at V came to 4 bases and at J to 6 bases, leaving 6 bases not matched to a gene. DNA for the CDR3: TGCGCCAGCAGCAGGACTAGCGGGGGGTTACCCAATGAGCAGTTCTTC. It codes for CASSRTSGGLPNEQFF. Full variable domain (remainder filled in from reference TRBV5-1 and TRBJ2-1): KAGVTQTPRYLIKTRGQQVTLSCSPISGHRSVSWYQQTPGQGLQFLFEYFSETQRNKGNFPGRFSGRQFSNSRSEMNVSTLELGDSALYLCASSRTSGGLPNEQFFGPGTRLTVL.

This clonotype came up many times. The chain recombines TRBV12-3 or TRBV12-4 with TRBJ2-7, with D unresolved. The CDR3 sequence is 12 residues long. Trimming stripped 3 bases from V and 3 bases from J, with 6 bases between. CDR3 in DNA: TGTGCCAGCAGTTTCATTGTCTACGAGCAGTACTTC. Encoded protein: CASSFIVYEQYF.

In its sample, this clonotype was seen many times. The V and J genes are TRBV11-2 and TRBJ2-1; 12 nucleotides match TRBD2. Unmatched junction bases numbered 12, after V lost 3 bases and J lost 0 bases. Germline V gives CDR1 SGHAT, CDR2 FQNNGV. This CDR3 is 20 amino acids long. DNA of the CDR3: TGTGCCAGCAGCTTCCCTAGCGGGAGGGGAGGCACCAGCTCCTACAATGAGCAGTTCTTC. Its translation: CASSFPSGRGGTSSYNEQFF.

This clonotype appeared a few times. The chain uses TRBV19 and TRBJ2-7, with 9 bases fitting TRBD1. V gave up 1 base and J gave up 2 bases; unmatched junction bases: 6. This CDR3 comprises 16 residues. CDR1 is LNHDA and CDR2 is SQIVND in the germline V gene (reference sequence). In DNA, the CDR3 is TGTGCCAGTAGTATAGGGGGACAGGGAGGCACCTACGAGCAGTACTTC. Protein: CASSIGGQGGTYEQYF.

The V gene is TRBV4-1, the J gene TRBJ2-5, with 9 bases matching TRBD2. V was clipped by 3 bases and J by 1 base; unmatched bases: 3. Germline V CDR1 and CDR2: MGHRA, YSYEKL. This CDR3 comprises 15 residues. The CDR3 DNA is TGCGCCAGCAGCCATCTAGCGGGGTCCCAAGAGACCCAGTACTTC. Its protein is CASSHLAGSQETQYF.

This rearrangement joins TRBV6-5 to TRBJ2-7; tentative D call: TRBD1 (6 bases). Germline values: CDR1 MNHEY, CDR2 SVGAGI. This CDR3 region has 14 residues. V was shortened by 2 bases and J by 6 bases, with 14 bases between the two germline ends. CDR3 residues: CASSYGQGIGEQYF. CDR3 DNA: TGTGCCAGCAGTTACGGCCAGGGGATCGGCGAGCAGTACTTC.

The table lists this clonotype with a few counts. The CDR3 here is CSASSGAGELFF. CDR3 DNA: TGCAGTGCTAGTAGCGGGGCCGGGGAGCTGTTTTTT. The rearrangement uses TRBV20-1 and TRBJ2-2; TRBD2 aligns across 8 bases. Germline V gene lookup returns CDR1 DFQATT and CDR2 SNEGSKA (reference sequence). This CDR3 comprises 12 residues. The V and J ends lost 3 bases and 6 bases, in that order; junction bases with no gene match: 0.

Many counts were recorded for this clonotype. The CDR3 region is CASSLPRGSTDTQYF. The CDR3 DNA is TGCGCCAGCAGCTTGCCGCGGGGTAGCACAGATACGCAGTATTTT. The gene calls are TRBV5-1 and TRBJ2-3, with a tentative D call TRBD2 (6 bases). The CDR3 sequence is 15 residues long. In germline, CDR1 is SGHRS, CDR2 YFSETQ. With 1 base removed from V and 0 bases from J, the gap between germline ends came to 9 bases.

J is TRBJ1-5 and V is TRBV11-2; D unresolved. CDR1 is SGHAT, CDR2 FQNNGV, per germline. CDR3 length equals 15 residues. V was shortened by 1 base and J by 2 bases, with 9 bases between the two germline ends. The CDR3 DNA reads as TGTGCCAGCAGCTTAGTGACCGCTGGCAATCAGCCCCAGCATTTT. The encoded protein is CASSLVTAGNQPQHF. Based on the CDR3 plus reference TRBV11-2 and TRBJ1-5, the full variable domain is EAGVAQSPRYKIIEKRQSVAFWCNPISGHATLYWYQQILGQGPKLLIQFQNNGVVDDSQLPKDRFSAERLKGVDSTLKIQPAKLEDSAVYLCASSLVTAGNQPQHFGDGTRLSIL.

This clonotype was picked up a small number of times. The chain links TRBV20-1 to TRBJ1-2; D call uncertain. The V gene's germline CDR1 is DFQATT and CDR2 SNEGSKA (reference sequence). The CDR3 loop spans 11 amino acids. Deletions cut 5 bases from V and 2 bases from J, with 6 bases between. CDR3 DNA sequence: TGCAGTGCTCCTAAGAACTATGGCTACACCTTC. It encodes CSAPKNYGYTF.

J is TRBJ1-4 and V is TRBV6-1, with D hard to call. The CDR3 totals 12 residues. The germline V gene encodes CDR1 MNHNS and CDR2 SASEGT. V was shortened by 2 bases and J by 10 bases, with 8 bases between the two germline ends. The CDR3 reads CASSELTRKLFF. The DNA of the CDR3 is TGTGCCAGCAGTGAATTAACCCGAAAACTGTTTTTT.